The 30 T cell receptor beta chains reported below all come from one sample, sequenced in a study of blood T cell repertoires in COVID-19. Repertoires were generated with immunoSEQ multiplex PCR, while TCRdb's copy carries only in-frame clones and drops some. The sample lists about 250,000 clones; 75% to 90% were seen once. The sequencing sample was made of peripheral blood. The source is a young man with acute or convalescent COVID-19.

The table lists this clone with a count of one. The rearrangement joins TRBV18 to TRBJ1-2, with TRBD1 identical over 7 bases. J lost 5 bases, V lost 3 bases, and 6 bases had no gene match. Germline V gene lookup returns CDR1 KGHSH and CDR2 LQKENI. This CDR3 is built from 14 residues. CDR3 coding DNA: TGTGCCAGCTCACCGTCCGGGACAGTATATGGCTACACCTTC. Translating it yields CASSPSGTVYGYTF.

The genes are TRBV9 and TRBJ2-1; perhaps TRBD2 as D (7 bases). V was cut by 1 base and J by 5 bases, with 13 bases left in between. The germline CDR1 and CDR2 sequences are SGDLS and YYNGEE. CDR3 length equals 15 residues. This chain's CDR3 is CASSVLGGEHNEQFF. CDR3 coding DNA: TGTGCCAGCAGCGTACTAGGGGGGGAACACAATGAGCAGTTCTTC.

V is TRBV28 and J is TRBJ1-5; maybe TRBD1 (6 bases). Looked up from germline, CDR1 is MDHEN and CDR2 is SYDVKM. V was shortened by 5 bases and J by 6 bases, with 20 bases between the two germline ends. There are 16 residues in the CDR3. This CDR3 is CASSPPGAKLSQPQHF. CDR3 DNA sequence: TGTGCCAGCAGTCCCCCAGGGGCTAAGTTGAGTCAGCCCCAGCATTTT.

The chain joins TRBV10-3 to TRBJ2-7; 11 bases fit TRBD1. The junction had 4 bases not matched to a gene; V was cut back by 8 bases and J by 4 bases. This CDR3 spans 13 amino acids. Germline-derived CDR1 and CDR2 are ENHRY and SYGVKD. The DNA for the CDR3 is TGTGCCATCGGGGACAGGGGGATGTACGAGCAGTACTTC. Its translation is CAIGDRGMYEQYF.

The V gene is TRBV6-6, the J gene TRBJ2-7, with 8 bases matching TRBD1. Losses at the gene ends were 4 bases for V and 5 bases for J; bases not matched to a gene: 4. Germline CDR1 reads MNHNY; CDR2 reads SVGAGI (reference sequence). This CDR3 has 13 residues. The CDR3 DNA reads as TGTGCCAGCAGTTCGGACAGGGCCCACGAGCAGTACTTC. It yields the protein CASSSDRAHEQYF.

As DNA, the CDR3 is TGTGCCAGCAGACGAGGGGGCTCGACTGAAGCTTTCTTT. Encoded protein: CASRRGGSTEAFF. The chain links TRBV6-5 to TRBJ1-1; 7 positions match TRBD1. The CDR3 is 13 amino acids. With 6 bases clipped from V and 5 bases from J, the junction kept 6 bases outside the gene matches. Germline V gene data show CDR1 as MNHEY and CDR2 as SVGAGI.

The rearrangement uses TRBV6-2 or TRBV6-3 and TRBJ2-1; TRBD2 is a possible D gene (5 bases). CDR1 is MNHEY and CDR2 is SVGEGT in the germline V gene. The CDR3 length is 16 residues. The V and J ends lost 6 bases and 7 bases respectively, with 22 bases between them. As DNA, the CDR3 is TGTGCCAGCAGCTGGGAGAACGGGCCCTACAGAAATGAGCAGTTCTTC. Its protein product is CASSWENGPYRNEQFF.

Only a few counts were recorded for this clone. The V and J genes are TRBV13 and TRBJ2-1; 9 bases line up with TRBD2. Unmatched junction bases numbered 9, after V lost 1 base and J lost 8 bases. Looked up from germline, CDR1 is PRHDT and CDR2 is FYEKMQ (reference sequence). The CDR3 extends over 16 amino acids. CDR3 nucleotide sequence: TGTGCCAGCAGCTTAGAAGGCGGGGGGGTTAGAGATGAGCAGTTCTTC. This gives the protein CASSLEGGGVRDEQFF.

This chain links TRBV6-5 with TRBJ1-1, with no clear D. The V gene's germline CDR1 is MNHEY and CDR2 SVGAGI. V lost 0 bases and J lost 6, with 11 bases in between. The CDR3 extends over 14 amino acids. DNA of the CDR3: TGTGCCAGCAGTTACTCCTACGGTGTTGCTGAAGCTTTCTTT. Amino acid sequence: CASSYSYGVAEAFF.

This chain links TRBV6-5 with TRBJ2-2; 10 bases match TRBD2. CDR1 and CDR2 from the germline V gene are MNHEY and SVGAGI. This CDR3 spans 14 amino acids. V dropped 7 bases and J dropped 4; count of bases not matched to a gene: 3. The DNA for the CDR3 is TGTGCCAGCAAACTAGCGGGAATCACCGGGGAGCTGTTTTTT. Translating it yields CASKLAGITGELFF.

The chain links TRBV6-1 to TRBJ1-6, with TRBD1 as a possible D gene (5 bases). Germline CDR1 and CDR2: MNHNS and SASEGT. The CDR3 sequence is 15 residues long. Trimming cost V 5 bases and J 5 bases, with 13 bases left between them. Written as DNA, the CDR3 is TGTGCCAGCAGTTCAATCGGAGGGGATAATTCACCCCTCCACTTT. Translating gives CASSSIGGDNSPLHF.

This clone was observed a single time. J is TRBJ2-7 and V is TRBV19; 9 bases map to TRBD2. V lost 7 bases, J lost 0 bases, and 1 base stayed unmatched. Looked up from germline, CDR1 is LNHDA and CDR2 is SQIVND (reference sequence). The CDR3 has 13 residues. The CDR3 here is CASTSGVSYEQYF. The CDR3 DNA reads TGTGCCAGTACTAGCGGGGTCTCCTACGAGCAGTACTTC.

The V and J genes are TRBV7-3 and TRBJ2-1, with TRBD1 identical over 9 bases. In germline, CDR1 is SGHTA, CDR2 FQGTGA. CDR3 length: 15 amino acids. Unmatched junction bases numbered 4, after V lost 2 bases and J lost 5 bases. CDR3 coding DNA: TGTGCCAGCAGCTTAGGGGGGACAGGGCACAATGAGCAGTTCTTC. Translating it yields CASSLGGTGHNEQFF.

Only one count was recorded for this clone. In nucleotides, the CDR3 is TGTGCCAGCAGTCCCGGGACAGGGGGAAATCAGCCCCAGCATTTT. It codes for CASSPGTGGNQPQHF. The rearrangement uses TRBV6-4 and TRBJ1-5, with TRBD1 matching over 11 bases. V gave up 5 bases and J gave up 4 bases; unmatched junction bases: 4. This CDR3 spans 15 amino acids. The germline V gene has CDR1 MRHNA and CDR2 SNTAGT.

The V and J genes are TRBV4-1 and TRBJ1-5, with 8 bases aligning to TRBD1. With 5 bases clipped from V and 2 bases from J, the junction kept 2 bases outside the gene matches. In germline, CDR1 is MGHRA, CDR2 YSYEKL. This CDR3 spans 14 amino acids. CDR3 nucleotide sequence: TGCGCCAGCAGCGCGGACAGGGGCAATCAGCCCCAGCATTTT. Translating gives CASSADRGNQPQHF.

The chain is built from TRBV5-1 and TRBJ1-2; D remains unclear. There are 14 residues in the CDR3. Trimming pared 0 bases from V and 4 bases from J, leaving 10 bases between. Germline-derived CDR1 and CDR2 are SGHRS and YFSETQ. CDR3 DNA: TGCGCCAGCAGCTTGGAATCTGCTAGCTATGGCTACACCTTC. As protein: CASSLESASYGYTF.

In regard to this clone: The same CDR3 can be traced to other DNA sequences in this sample. The chain couples TRBV9 to TRBJ2-3; weak D call: TRBD2 (7 bases). CDR1 is SGDLS and CDR2 is YYNGEE in the germline V gene. CDR3 length equals 14 residues. V lost 7 bases, J lost 4 bases, and 16 bases lay in between. The CDR3 DNA reads as TGTGCCAGCTCGCCGGGCGGGGGCCCAGATACGCAGTATTTT. As protein: CASSPGGGPDTQYF. Looking up the rest from reference TRBV9 and TRBJ2-3 gives the full variable domain: DSGVTQTPKHLITATGQRVTLRCSPRSGDLSVYWYQQSLDQGLQFLIQYYNGEERAKGNILERFSAQQFPDLHSELNLSSLELGDSALYFCASSPGGGPDTQYFGPGTRLTVL.

The gene calls are TRBV7-3 and TRBJ2-2; D ambiguous. Germline V CDR1 and CDR2: SGHTA, FQGTGA. The CDR3 runs 14 residues. Between the trimmed V and J ends, which lost 3 bases and 3 bases, there was a span of 8 bases. Here the CDR3 reads CASSLSWHTGELFF. In nucleotides, the CDR3 is TGTGCCAGCAGCTTGTCTTGGCACACCGGGGAGCTGTTTTTT. Full variable domain (missing parts from reference TRBV7-3 and TRBJ2-2): GAGVSQTPSNKVTEKGKYVELRCDPISGHTALYWYRQSLGQGPEFLIYFQGTGAADDSGLPNDRFFAVRPEGSVSTLKIQRTERGDSAVYLCASSLSWHTGELFFGEGSRLTVL.

The genes are TRBV19 and TRBJ1-6; D remains unclear. Germline V lookup: CDR1 LNHDA, CDR2 SQIVND (reference sequence). V was pared by 3 bases and J by 7 bases, with 7 bases between. CDR3 length: 13 residues. The chain's CDR3 is CASSIERNSPLHF. The CDR3 nucleotides read TGTGCCAGTAGTATCGAGAGAAATTCACCCCTCCACTTT.

The V and J genes are TRBV7-9 and TRBJ1-5, with D unclear. This CDR3 contains 15 residues. V was shortened by 5 bases and J by 2 bases, with 13 bases between the two germline ends. Germline CDR1 reads SEHNR; CDR2 reads FQNEAQ (reference sequence). The CDR3 is CASSPSGPGNQPQHF. The DNA of the CDR3 is TGTGCCAGCAGCCCTTCGGGTCCGGGCAATCAGCCCCAGCATTTT.

Here the CDR3 DNA reads TGTGCCAGCAGCCTCGACCGAAGGGGTGAGCAGTTCTTC. Amino acid sequence: CASSLDRRGEQFF. V gene TRBV14 combines with J gene TRBJ2-1; tentative D call: TRBD1 (5 bases). Germline V lookup: CDR1 SGHDN, CDR2 FVKESK. The CDR3 length is 13 residues. V was shortened by 4 bases and J by 9 bases, with 13 bases between the two germline ends.

This clone was seen a few times. The V gene is TRBV4-1, the J gene TRBJ1-1; D unresolved. This CDR3 is built from 13 residues. The germline gives CDR1 MGHRA, CDR2 YSYEKL. Deletions cut 5 bases from V and 5 bases from J, with 12 bases between. Written as DNA, the CDR3 is TGCGCCAGCAGCTTTGACCCGGGGACTGAAGCTTTCTTT. Amino acid sequence: CASSFDPGTEAFF.

The CDR3 coding sequence is TGTGCCAGCAGTAGCACGGGACTAGCTTCCTACGAGCAGTACTTC. Translation gives CASSSTGLASYEQYF. The chain uses TRBV28 and TRBJ2-7; TRBD2 agrees at 9 bases. The J segment lost 1 base and the V segment lost 5 bases, leaving 6 bases of the junction unmatched. This CDR3 spans 15 amino acids. Germline V lookup: CDR1 MDHEN, CDR2 SYDVKM.

This rearrangement joins TRBV16 to TRBJ2-5; D ambiguous. V lost 8 bases and J lost 2, with 6 bases in between. This CDR3 is built from 11 residues. Germline V gene data show CDR1 as KGHSY and CDR2 as FQNENV. CDR3 in DNA: TGTGCCAGCCGACTTCAAGAGACCCAGTACTTC. Translating gives CASRLQETQYF. Complete variable domain (other parts from reference TRBV16 and TRBJ2-5): GEEVAQTPKHLVRGEGQKAKLYCAPIKGHSYVFWYQQVLKNEFKFLISFQNENVFDETGMPKERFSAKCLPNSPCSLEIQATKLEDSAVYFCASRLQETQYFGPGTRLLVL.

V gene TRBV7-2 combines with J gene TRBJ2-7; 7 bases align to TRBD1. CDR1 and CDR2 (germline): SGHTA, FQGNSA. The V and J ends lost 5 bases and 6 bases, in that order; junction bases with no gene match: 10. The CDR3 runs to 14 residues. CDR3 in amino acids: CASSLRTGFSEQYF. In DNA form, the CDR3 reads TGTGCCAGCAGCCTCCGGACAGGATTTAGCGAGCAGTACTTC.

V gene TRBV5-6 combines with J gene TRBJ2-7; 11 bases agree with TRBD1. The junction had 12 bases not matched to a gene; V was cut back by 0 bases and J by 4 bases. The CDR3 length is 18 residues. The germline gives CDR1 SGHDT, CDR2 YYEEEE. In DNA form, the CDR3 reads TGTGCCAGCAGCTTGGTGACCCCGGACAGGGGGCGCCTGTACGAGCAGTACTTC. This sequence encodes CASSLVTPDRGRLYEQYF.

The chain employs TRBV19 and TRBJ1-1; 7 bases are a match to TRBD1. V lost 4 bases to trimming and J lost 0 bases; unmatched junction nucleotides: 8. CDR1 and CDR2 from the germline V gene are LNHDA and SQIVND (reference sequence). There are 16 residues in the CDR3. This chain's CDR3 is CASSRWRGLLNTEAFF. The CDR3 DNA sequence: TGTGCCAGTAGTAGGTGGAGGGGGCTTCTGAACACTGAAGCTTTCTTT.

The V call is TRBV18, the J call TRBJ1-2; TRBD1 is a possible D gene (5 bases). CDR1 is KGHSH, CDR2 LQKENI, per germline. This CDR3 region has 13 residues. V was shortened by 3 bases and J by 6 bases, with 11 bases between the two germline ends. The CDR3 DNA reads as TGTGCCAGCTCACCCAGGGCATCGGATGGCTACACCTTC. Protein sequence: CASSPRASDGYTF.

The chain employs TRBV23-1 and TRBJ1-6; a weak D match, TRBD1 (6 bases). TRBV23-1 is identified as an open reading frame with a role that is uncertain. Trimming took off 8 bases at V and 7 bases at J, with 15 bases between the two ends. This CDR3 is built from 14 residues. In DNA form, the CDR3 reads TGCGCCAGCCTTATGGACAGCAGAAATTCACCCCTCCACTTT. As protein: CASLMDSRNSPLHF.

This chain links TRBV7-2 with TRBJ2-3; 9 bases agree with TRBD2. Looked up from germline, CDR1 is SGHTA and CDR2 is FQGNSA. The CDR3 contains 15 residues. Trimming cost V 0 bases and J 5 bases; bases outside gene matches: 3. The DNA for the CDR3 is TGTGCCAGCAGCTTAGCGCTAGCGGGAAAAGATACGCAGTATTTT. It specifies CASSLALAGKDTQYF.